This passage covers 9 T cell receptor beta chains from one sample sequenced in a study of CD4 T cells in relation to SARS-CoV-2 and coronaviruses. Their antigens are not known. Sequencing used immunoSEQ multiplex PCR; TCRdb keeps in-frame clones, though not all of them. The table lists about 37,000 clones, approximately 86% of them singletons. The sequenced material came from naive CD4+ T cells from PBMCs, cultured in vitro. Subset indicated: naive CD4+ T cells isolated by negative enrichment. The receptors originated from an adult with COVID-19.

The gene calls are TRBV2 and TRBJ2-5, with 7 bases fitting TRBD2. Germline V gene data show CDR1 as SNHLY and CDR2 as FYNNEI. The CDR3 length is 15 residues. J lost 5 bases, V lost 9 bases, and 15 bases had no gene match. As DNA, the CDR3 is TGTGCCAGTTTAGCGCCAGCGGGACTTTGGGAGACCCAGTACTTC. Translating gives CASLAPAGLWETQYF.

V usage is TRBV28 and J usage is TRBJ1-4; D gene ambiguous. Germline loops: CDR1 MDHEN, CDR2 SYDVKM. Deletions cut 5 bases from V and 3 bases from J, with 13 bases between. The CDR3 contains 15 residues. The CDR3 here is CASSPAVGANEKLFF. CDR3 bases: TGTGCCAGCAGTCCAGCGGTTGGCGCTAATGAAAAACTGTTTTTT.

The J gene is TRBJ2-7, the V gene TRBV18, with TRBD2 as a possible D gene (6 bases). This CDR3 has 12 residues. The germline V gene has CDR1 KGHSH and CDR2 LQKENI. Trimming pared 2 bases from V and 5 bases from J, leaving 7 bases between. Here the CDR3 DNA reads TGTGCCAGCTCACCAACGGGGGACGAGCAGTACTTC. This translates into CASSPTGDEQYF.

Comments on this clone: Other nucleotide sequences from this sample produce the same CDR3. The V gene is TRBV28, the J gene TRBJ1-2, with 8 bases aligning to TRBD1. CDR1 is MDHEN, CDR2 SYDVKM, per germline. The CDR3 is 13 amino acids. V shed 3 bases and J 5 bases; nucleotides not matched to a gene: 2. The CDR3, as DNA: TGTGCCAGCAGTTTTGGACAGGGTTATGGCTACACCTTC. Protein: CASSFGQGYGYTF.

As DNA, the CDR3 is TGTGCCAGCAGGCCGGCCCCCGGGGAAAACACCATATATTTT. Protein product: CASRPAPGENTIYF. The chain combines TRBV28 with TRBJ1-3; no firm D call. This CDR3 is 14 amino acids long. Trimming took 6 bases from V and 6 from J, leaving 15 bases between them. The germline V gene has CDR1 MDHEN and CDR2 SYDVKM.

The chain has TRBV6-2 or TRBV6-3 and TRBJ2-5; a possible D gene is TRBD2 (5 bases). The CDR3 totals 14 residues. Trimming cost V 2 bases and J 2 bases, with 9 bases left between them. CDR1 is MNHEY and CDR2 is SVGEGT in the germline V gene. CDR3 bases: TGTGCCAGCAGTTACAGCGGCAGACAAGAGACCCAGTACTTC. This encodes CASSYSGRQETQYF.

This clone has just one count. J is TRBJ1-2 and V is TRBV3-1 (or the pseudogene TRBV3-2); the D is unclear. Germline assignment: CDR1 LGHDT and CDR2 YNNKEL (reference sequence). Between the trimmed V and J ends, which lost 3 bases and 3 bases, there was a span of 2 bases. The CDR3 is made up of 11 amino acids. Here the CDR3 reads CASSQDYGYTF. The DNA for the CDR3 is TGTGCCAGCAGCCAGGACTATGGCTACACCTTC.

The V gene is TRBV4-3, the J gene TRBJ1-4; D not resolved. The CDR3 runs to 16 residues. V was shortened by 0 bases and J by 8 bases, with 16 bases between the two germline ends. From germline, CDR1 is LGHNA and CDR2 YSLEER. CDR3 nucleotides: TGCGCCAGCAGCCAAGAGGGAGTAGGGCTGAACGAAAAACTGTTTTTT. It specifies CASSQEGVGLNEKLFF.

This clone was picked up a small number of times. V usage is TRBV11-2 and J usage is TRBJ1-2, with D perhaps matching TRBD1 (6 bases). Trimming pared 5 bases from V and 5 bases from J, leaving 18 bases between. CDR3 length: 15 residues. Germline V gives CDR1 SGHAT, CDR2 FQNNGV. In DNA, the CDR3 is TGTGCCAGCAGCCCAACGGGACATATCCTGTATGGCTACACCTTC. This gives the protein CASSPTGHILYGYTF.